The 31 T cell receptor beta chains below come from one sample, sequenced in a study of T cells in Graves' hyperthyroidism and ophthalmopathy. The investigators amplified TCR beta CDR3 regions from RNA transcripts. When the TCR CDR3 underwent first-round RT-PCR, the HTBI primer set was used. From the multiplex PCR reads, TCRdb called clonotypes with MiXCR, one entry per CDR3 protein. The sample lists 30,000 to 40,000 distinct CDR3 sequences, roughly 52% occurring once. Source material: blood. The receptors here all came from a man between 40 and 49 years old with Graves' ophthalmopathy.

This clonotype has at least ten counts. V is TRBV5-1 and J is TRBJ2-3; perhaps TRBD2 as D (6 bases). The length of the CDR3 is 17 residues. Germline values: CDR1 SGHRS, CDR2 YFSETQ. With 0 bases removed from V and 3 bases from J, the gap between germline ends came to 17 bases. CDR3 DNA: TGCGCCAGCAGCTTGGCCGTAGCGGTTAGTGGGACAGATACGCAGTATTTT. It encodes CASSLAVAVSGTDTQYF.

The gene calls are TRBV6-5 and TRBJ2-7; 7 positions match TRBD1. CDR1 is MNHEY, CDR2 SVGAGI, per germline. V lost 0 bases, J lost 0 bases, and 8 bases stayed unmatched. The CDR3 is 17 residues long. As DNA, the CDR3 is TGTGCCAGCAGTTACTCTCCGCGATACAGGGGCTCCTACGAGCAGTACTTC. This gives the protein CASSYSPRYRGSYEQYF.

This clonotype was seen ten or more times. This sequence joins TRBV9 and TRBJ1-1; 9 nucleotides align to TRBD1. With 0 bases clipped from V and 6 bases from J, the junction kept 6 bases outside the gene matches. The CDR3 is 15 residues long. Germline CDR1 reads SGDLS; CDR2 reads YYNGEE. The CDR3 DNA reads TGTGCCAGCAGCGTAGTAGGGACAGGGTACGCTGAAGCTTTCTTT. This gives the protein CASSVVGTGYAEAFF.

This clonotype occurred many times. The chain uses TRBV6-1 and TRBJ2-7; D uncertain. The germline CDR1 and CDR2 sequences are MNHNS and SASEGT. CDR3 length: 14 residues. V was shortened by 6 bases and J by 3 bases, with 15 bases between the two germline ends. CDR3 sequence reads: CASSPYGQNYEQYF. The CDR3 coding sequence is TGTGCCAGCAGCCCATATGGGCAGAACTACGAGCAGTACTTC.

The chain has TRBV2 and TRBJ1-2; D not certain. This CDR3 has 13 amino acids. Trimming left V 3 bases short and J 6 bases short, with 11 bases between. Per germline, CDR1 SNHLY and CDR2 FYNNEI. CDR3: CASSDVGGDGYTF. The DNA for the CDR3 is TGTGCCAGCAGTGATGTCGGTGGGGATGGCTACACCTTC. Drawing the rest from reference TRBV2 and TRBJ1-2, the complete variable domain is EPEVTQTPSHQVTQMGQEVILRCVPISNHLYFYWYRQILGQKVEFLVSFYNNEISEKSEIFDDQFSVERPDGSNFTLKIRSTKLEDSAMYFCASSDVGGDGYTFGSGTRLTVV.

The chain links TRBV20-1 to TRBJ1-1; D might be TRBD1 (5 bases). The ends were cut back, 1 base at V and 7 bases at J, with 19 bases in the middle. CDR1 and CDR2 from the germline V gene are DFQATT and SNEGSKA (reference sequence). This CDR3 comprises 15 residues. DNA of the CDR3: TGCAGTGCTAGAGTTAGCGGGGGTCTCTACAATGAAGCTTTCTTT. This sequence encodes CSARVSGGLYNEAFF.

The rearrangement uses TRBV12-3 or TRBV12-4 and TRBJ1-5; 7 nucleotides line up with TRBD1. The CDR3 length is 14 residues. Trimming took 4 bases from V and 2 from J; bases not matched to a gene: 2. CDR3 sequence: CASSYDRGNQPQHF. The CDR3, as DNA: TGTGCCAGCAGTTACGACAGGGGCAATCAGCCCCAGCATTTT.

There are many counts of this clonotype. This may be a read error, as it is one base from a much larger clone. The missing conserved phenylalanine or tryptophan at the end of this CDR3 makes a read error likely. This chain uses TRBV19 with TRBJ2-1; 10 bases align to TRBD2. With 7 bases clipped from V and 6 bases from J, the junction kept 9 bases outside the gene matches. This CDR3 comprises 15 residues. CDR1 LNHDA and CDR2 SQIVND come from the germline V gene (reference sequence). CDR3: CASISLAGVSNEQFL. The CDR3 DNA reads TGTGCCAGTATCTCGCTAGCGGGGGTCTCCAATGAGCAGTTCCTC.

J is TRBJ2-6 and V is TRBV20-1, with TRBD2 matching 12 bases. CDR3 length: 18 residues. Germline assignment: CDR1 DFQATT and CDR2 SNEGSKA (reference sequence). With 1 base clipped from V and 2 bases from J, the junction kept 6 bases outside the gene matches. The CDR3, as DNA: TGCAGTGCTAGAGGACGGACTAGCGGGGTTACTGGGGCCAACGTCCTGACTTTC. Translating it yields CSARGRTSGVTGANVLTF.

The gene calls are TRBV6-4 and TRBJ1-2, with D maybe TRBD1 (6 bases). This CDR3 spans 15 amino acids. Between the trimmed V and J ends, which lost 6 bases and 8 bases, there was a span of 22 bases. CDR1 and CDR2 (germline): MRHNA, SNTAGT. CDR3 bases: TGTGCCAGCAGCCCCGATGAGGGAGGGGGGCGAGGCTACACCTTC. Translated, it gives CASSPDEGGGRGYTF.

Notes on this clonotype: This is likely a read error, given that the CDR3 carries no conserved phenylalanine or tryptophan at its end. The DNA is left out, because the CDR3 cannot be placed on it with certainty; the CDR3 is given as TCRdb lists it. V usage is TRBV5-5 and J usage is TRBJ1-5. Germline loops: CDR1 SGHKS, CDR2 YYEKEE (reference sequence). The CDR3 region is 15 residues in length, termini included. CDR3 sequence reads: CASSLFSESNQPQRY.

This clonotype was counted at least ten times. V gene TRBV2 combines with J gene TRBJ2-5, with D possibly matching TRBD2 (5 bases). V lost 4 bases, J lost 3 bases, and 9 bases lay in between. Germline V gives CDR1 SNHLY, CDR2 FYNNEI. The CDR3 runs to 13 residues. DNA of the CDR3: TGTGCCAGCAGTGGCGGAGGAAAAGAGACCCAGTACTTC. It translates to CASSGGGKETQYF.

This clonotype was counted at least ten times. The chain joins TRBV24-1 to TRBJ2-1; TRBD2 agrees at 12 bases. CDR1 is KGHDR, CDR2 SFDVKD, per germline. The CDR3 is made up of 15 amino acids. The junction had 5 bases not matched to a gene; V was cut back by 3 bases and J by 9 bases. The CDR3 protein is CATSDPSGRAGEQFF. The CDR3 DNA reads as TGTGCCACCAGTGATCCTAGCGGGAGGGCCGGTGAGCAGTTCTTC.

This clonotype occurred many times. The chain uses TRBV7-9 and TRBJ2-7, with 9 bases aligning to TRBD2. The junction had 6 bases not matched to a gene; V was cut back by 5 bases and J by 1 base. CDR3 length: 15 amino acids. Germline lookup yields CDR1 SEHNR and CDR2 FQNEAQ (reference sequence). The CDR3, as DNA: TGTGCCAGCAGCCCTTTAGCGGGAGTTTCCTACGAGCAGTACTTC. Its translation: CASSPLAGVSYEQYF. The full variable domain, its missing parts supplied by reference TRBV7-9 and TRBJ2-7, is DTGVSQNPRHKITKRGQNVTFRCDPISEHNRLYWYRQTLGQGPEFLTYFQNEAQLEKSRLLSDRFSAERPKGSFSTLEIQRTEQGDSAMYLCASSPLAGVSYEQYFGPGTRLTVT.

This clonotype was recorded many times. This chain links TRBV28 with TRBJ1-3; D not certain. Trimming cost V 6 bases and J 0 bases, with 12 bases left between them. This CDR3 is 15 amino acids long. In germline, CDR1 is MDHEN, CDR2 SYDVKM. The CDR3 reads CASSPSGSSGNTIYF. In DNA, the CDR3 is TGTGCCAGCAGCCCCTCGGGGAGCTCTGGAAACACCATATATTTT.

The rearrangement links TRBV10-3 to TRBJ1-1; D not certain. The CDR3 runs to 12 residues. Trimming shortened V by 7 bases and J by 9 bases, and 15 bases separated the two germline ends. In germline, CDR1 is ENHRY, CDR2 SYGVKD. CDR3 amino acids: CAIKRLGGQAFF. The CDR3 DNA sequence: TGTGCCATCAAAAGGTTGGGTGGTCAAGCTTTCTTT.

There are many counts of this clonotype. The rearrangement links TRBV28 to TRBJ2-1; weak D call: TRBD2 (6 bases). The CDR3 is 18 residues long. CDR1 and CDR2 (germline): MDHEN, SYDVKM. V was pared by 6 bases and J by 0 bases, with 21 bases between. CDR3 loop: CASSHVSGERFSYNEQFF. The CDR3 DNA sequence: TGTGCCAGCAGCCACGTTAGCGGCGAGCGATTCTCCTACAATGAGCAGTTCTTC. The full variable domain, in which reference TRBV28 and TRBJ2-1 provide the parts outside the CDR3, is DVKVTQSSRYLVKRTGEKVFLECVQDMDHENMFWYRQDPGLGLRLIYFSYDVKMKEKGDIPEGYSVSREKKERFSLILESASTNQTSMYLCASSHVSGERFSYNEQFFGPGTRLTVL.

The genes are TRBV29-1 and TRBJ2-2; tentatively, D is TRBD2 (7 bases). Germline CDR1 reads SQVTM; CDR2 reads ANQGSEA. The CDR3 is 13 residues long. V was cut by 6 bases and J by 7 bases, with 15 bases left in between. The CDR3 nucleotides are TGCAGCGTCGGGGGGCCCAATAGCGGGGAGCTGTTTTTT. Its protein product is CSVGGPNSGELFF.

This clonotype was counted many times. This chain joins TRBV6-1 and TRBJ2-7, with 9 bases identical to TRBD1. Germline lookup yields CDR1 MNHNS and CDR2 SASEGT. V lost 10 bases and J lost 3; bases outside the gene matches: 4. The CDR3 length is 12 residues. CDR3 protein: CATGTGYYEQYF. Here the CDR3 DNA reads TGTGCCACCGGGACAGGGTACTACGAGCAGTACTTC.

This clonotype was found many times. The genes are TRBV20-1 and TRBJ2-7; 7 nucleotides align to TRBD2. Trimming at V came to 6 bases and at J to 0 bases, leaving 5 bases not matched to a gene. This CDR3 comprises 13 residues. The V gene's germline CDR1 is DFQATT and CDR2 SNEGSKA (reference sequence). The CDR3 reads CSADGGSSYEQYF. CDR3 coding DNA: TGCAGTGCCGACGGGGGGAGCTCCTACGAGCAGTACTTC.

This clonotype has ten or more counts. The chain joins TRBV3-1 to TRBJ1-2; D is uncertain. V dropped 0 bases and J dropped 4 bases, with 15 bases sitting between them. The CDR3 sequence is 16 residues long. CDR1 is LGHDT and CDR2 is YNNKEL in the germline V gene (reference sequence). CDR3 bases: TGTGCCAGCAGCCAAGATCTGAAGCAGCCCTCCTATGGCTACACCTTC. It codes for CASSQDLKQPSYGYTF.

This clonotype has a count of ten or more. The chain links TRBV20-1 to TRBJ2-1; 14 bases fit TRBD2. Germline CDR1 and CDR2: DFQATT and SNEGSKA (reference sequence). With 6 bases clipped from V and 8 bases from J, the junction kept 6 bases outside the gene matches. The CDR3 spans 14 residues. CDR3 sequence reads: CSAGLAGAGDEQFF. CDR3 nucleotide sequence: TGCAGTGCGGGACTAGCGGGAGCAGGCGATGAGCAGTTCTTC.

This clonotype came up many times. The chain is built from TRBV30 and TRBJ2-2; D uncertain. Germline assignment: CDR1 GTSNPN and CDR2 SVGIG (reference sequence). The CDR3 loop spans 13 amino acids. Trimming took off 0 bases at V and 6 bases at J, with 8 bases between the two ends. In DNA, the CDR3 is TGTGCCTGGAGTGTGACATTTCCCGGGGAGCTGTTTTTT. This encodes CAWSVTFPGELFF.

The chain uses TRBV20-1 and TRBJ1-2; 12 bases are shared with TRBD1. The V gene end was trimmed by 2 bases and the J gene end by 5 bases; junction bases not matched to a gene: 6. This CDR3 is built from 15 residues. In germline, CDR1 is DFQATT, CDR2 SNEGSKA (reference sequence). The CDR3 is CSARPPGQGAYGYTF. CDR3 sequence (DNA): TGCAGTGCTAGACCCCCGGGACAGGGGGCTTATGGCTACACCTTC.

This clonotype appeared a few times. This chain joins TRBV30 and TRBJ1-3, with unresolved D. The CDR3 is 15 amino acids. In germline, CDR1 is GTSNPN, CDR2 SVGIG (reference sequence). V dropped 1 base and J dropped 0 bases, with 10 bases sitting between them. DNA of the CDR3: TGTGCCTGGAGTGCCCTGGTCCGCTCTGGAAACACCATATATTTT. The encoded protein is CAWSALVRSGNTIYF.

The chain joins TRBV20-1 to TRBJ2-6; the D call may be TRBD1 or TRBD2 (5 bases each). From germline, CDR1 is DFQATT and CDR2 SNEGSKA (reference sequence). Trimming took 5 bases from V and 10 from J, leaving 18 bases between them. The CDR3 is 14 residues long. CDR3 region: CSAPRTSGGNVLTF. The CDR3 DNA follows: TGCAGTGCTCCAAGGACGAGTGGGGGTAACGTCCTGACTTTC.

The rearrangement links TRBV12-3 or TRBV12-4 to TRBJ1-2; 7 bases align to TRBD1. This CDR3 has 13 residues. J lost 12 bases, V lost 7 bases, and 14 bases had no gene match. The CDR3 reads CASILVGGSGNTF. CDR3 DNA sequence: TGTGCCAGCATCCTCGTAGGGGGCTCCGGAAACACCTTC.

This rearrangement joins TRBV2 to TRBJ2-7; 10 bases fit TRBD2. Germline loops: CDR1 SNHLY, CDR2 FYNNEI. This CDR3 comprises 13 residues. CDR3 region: CARWALAGLEQYF. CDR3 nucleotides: TGTGCTAGATGGGCACTAGCGGGGCTTGAGCAGTACTTC.

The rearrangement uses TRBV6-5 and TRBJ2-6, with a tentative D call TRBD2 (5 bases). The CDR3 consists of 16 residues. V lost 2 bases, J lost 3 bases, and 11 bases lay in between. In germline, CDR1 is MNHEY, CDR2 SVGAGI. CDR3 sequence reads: CASSYEGKGGANVLTF. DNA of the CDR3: TGTGCCAGCAGTTACGAGGGTAAGGGTGGGGCCAACGTCCTGACTTTC.

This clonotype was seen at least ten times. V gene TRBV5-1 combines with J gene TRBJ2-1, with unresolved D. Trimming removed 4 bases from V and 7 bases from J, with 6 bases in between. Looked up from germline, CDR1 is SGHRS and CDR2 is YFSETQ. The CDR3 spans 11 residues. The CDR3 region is CASSDTNEQFF. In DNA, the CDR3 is TGCGCCAGCAGCGATACGAATGAGCAGTTCTTC.

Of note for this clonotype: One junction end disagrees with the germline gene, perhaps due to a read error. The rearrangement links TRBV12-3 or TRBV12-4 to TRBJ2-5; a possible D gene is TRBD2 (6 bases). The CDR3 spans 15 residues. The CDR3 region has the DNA TGTGCCAGCAGCCAATTCCGGGACGGGGGTGAGACCCAATACTTC. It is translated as CASSQFRDGGETQYF.